What follows describes a single TCR beta chain. This sample stems from a study of OX40 agonist ivuxolimab in advanced cancers. This CDR3 is 13 amino acids long. The germline gives CDR1 SQVTM, CDR2 ANQGSEA. Trimming took 2 bases from V and 5 from J, leaving 12 bases between them. Assay used: immunoSEQ multiplex PCR; TCRdb lists only in-frame clones, some missing. The repertoire consists of approximately 40,000 clones, with roughly 90% occurring once and the leading ten covering 15% to 20%. V is TRBV29-1 and J is TRBJ1-2; D not certain. The sequence was obtained from an adult with an advanced solid tumor such as melanoma, head and neck, liver or kidney cancer. The sequencing here drew on CD4+ or CD8+ T cells sorted from blood, taken in a trial of the OX40 agonist ivuxolimab. CDR3 nucleotides: TGCAGCGTTGAATCGACGGGAAGGTATGGCTACACCTTC. Translating gives CSVESTGRYGYTF.